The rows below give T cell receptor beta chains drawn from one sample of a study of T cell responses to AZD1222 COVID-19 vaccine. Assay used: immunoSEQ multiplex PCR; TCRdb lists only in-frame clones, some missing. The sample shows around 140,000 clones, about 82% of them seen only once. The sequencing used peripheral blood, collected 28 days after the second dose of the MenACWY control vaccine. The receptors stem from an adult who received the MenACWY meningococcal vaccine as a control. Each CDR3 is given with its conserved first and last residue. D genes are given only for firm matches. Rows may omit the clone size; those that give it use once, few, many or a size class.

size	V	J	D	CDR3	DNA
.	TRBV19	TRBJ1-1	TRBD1	CASSVDRAGEAFF	TGTGCCAGTAGTGTAGACAGGGCGGGTGAAGCTTTCTTT
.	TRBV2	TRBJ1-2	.	CARAGRANYGYTF	TGTGCCAGGGCCGGCAGAGCTAACTATGGCTACACCTTC
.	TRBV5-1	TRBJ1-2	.	CASRSVATGTGYGYTF	TGCGCCAGCAGATCTGTAGCCACCGGGACGGGCTATGGCTACACCTTC
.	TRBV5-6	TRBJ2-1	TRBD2	CASSRLSGTSNEQFF	TGTGCCAGCAGCCGGCTTTCCGGGACTAGCAATGAGCAGTTCTTC
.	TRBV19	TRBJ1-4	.	CASSIVRQLANEKLFF	TGTGCCAGTAGTATAGTACGACAGCTTGCTAATGAAAAACTGTTTTTT
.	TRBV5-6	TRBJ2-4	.	CASSLGNRPENIQYF	TGTGCCAGCAGCTTGGGGAACAGACCCGAAAACATTCAGTACTTC
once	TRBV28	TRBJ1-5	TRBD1	CASSSRTGWNQPQHF	TGTGCCAGCAGTTCGCGGACAGGCTGGAATCAGCCCCAGCATTTT
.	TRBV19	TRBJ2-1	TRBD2	CASRSGSSYNEQFF	TGTGCCAGCCGTAGCGGGTCCTCCTACAATGAGCAGTTCTTC
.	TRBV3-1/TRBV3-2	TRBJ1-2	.	CASTYSGVGYGYTF	TGTGCCAGCACATACTCAGGGGTTGGCTATGGCTACACCTTC
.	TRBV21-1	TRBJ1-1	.	CASSRPAAFF	TGTGCCAGCAGCCGACCGGCCGCTTTCTTT
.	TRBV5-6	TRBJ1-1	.	CASSHGKNTEAFF	TGTGCCAGCAGCCACGGGAAGAACACTGAAGCTTTCTTT
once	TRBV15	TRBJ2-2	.	CATAGRGAGTGELFF	TGTGCCACCGCCGGACGGGGGGCGGGGACCGGGGAGCTGTTTTTT
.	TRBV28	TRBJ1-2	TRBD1	CASTPTGGVYGYTF	TGTGCCAGCACCCCGACAGGGGGCGTCTATGGCTACACCTTC